Presented here are 12 T cell receptor beta chains from one specimen sequenced in a study of CD8+CD57+ T cells in acquired aplastic anemia. Investigators profiled TCR beta VDJ and CDR3 from genomic DNA template. A single record per CDR3 protein comes from TCRdb applying MiXCR to the reads. The sample holds hundreds of thousands of distinct CDR3 sequences, around 68% seen once. Sequences were obtained from sorted CD4+, CD8+, or CD8+CD57+ T cells (not recorded which) from PBMCs. The receptors here all came from a human donor in good health, serving as a control.

This clonotype was detected ten times or more. The V call is TRBV2, the J call TRBJ1-1; 8 positions match TRBD1. CDR1 and CDR2 from the germline V gene are SNHLY and FYNNEI. The V segment lost 5 bases and the J segment 4 bases; nucleotides outside the gene matches: 6. The CDR3 contains 14 residues. The CDR3 nucleotides read TGTGCCAGCAGTCTCCGGACAGGGAGCACTGAAGCTTTCTTT. It codes for CASSLRTGSTEAFF.

This clonotype has ten or more counts. V usage is TRBV24-1 and J usage is TRBJ1-2; possible D gene TRBD1, 6 bases. V was pared by 2 bases and J by 2 bases, with 8 bases between. Looked up from germline, CDR1 is KGHDR and CDR2 is SFDVKD. The CDR3 extends over 14 amino acids. The CDR3 loop is CATSDSGQNYGYTF. Written as DNA, the CDR3 is TGTGCCACCAGTGATTCCGGACAGAACTATGGCTACACCTTC.

In the case of this clonotype: A much more abundant neighbour one base away suggests this may be a read error. The chain is built from TRBV7-3 and TRBJ1-2; 7 nucleotides align to TRBD1. Germline CDR1 is SGHTA and CDR2 is FQGTGA. J was trimmed by 4 bases and V by 6 bases; bases with no gene match: 14. The CDR3 is 16 residues long. CDR3 residues: CASSGIGTEKTYGYTF. CDR3 bases: TGTGCCAGCAGTGGCATCGGGACAGAGAAAACCTATGGCTACACCTTC.

On this clonotype itself: Without the conserved terminal phenylalanine or tryptophan, this CDR3 likely stems from a read error. No DNA is shown, since the ends of the CDR3 on it are uncertain; the CDR3 is the one TCRdb lists. The chain has TRBV19 and TRBJ2-3; the tabulated D call, TRBD1, remains unverified against the DNA. Per the germline V gene, CDR1 is LNHDA and CDR2 is SQIVND (reference sequence). The CDR3 has 15 residues if both end residues are counted. CDR3 residues: CASSLPGGNQPQHFG.

Comments on this clonotype: The CDR3 ends on some other residue instead of the conserved phenylalanine or tryptophan, so this is likely a read error. Because the CDR3's place on the DNA is in doubt, the DNA is left out and the CDR3 is given as listed by TCRdb. The CDR3 loop is CASSLRTGPRNTI. The chain is built from TRBV7-8 and TRBJ2-1; the DNA was not used to check the table's D call, TRBD2. Germline V gene data show CDR1 as SGHVS and CDR2 as FQNEAQ. The CDR3 numbers 13 amino acids, ends counted.

This clonotype occurred many times. V and J are TRBV5-1 and TRBJ1-1; a weak D match, TRBD1 (5 bases). The CDR3 is 15 amino acids. V dropped 4 bases and J dropped 3 bases, with 16 bases sitting between them. In germline, CDR1 is SGHRS, CDR2 YFSETQ. As DNA, the CDR3 is TGCGCCAGCAGCGCCCAGATCCCGGGGGACACTGAAGCTTTCTTT. Translating it yields CASSAQIPGDTEAFF.

This chain links TRBV7-2 with TRBJ2-1, with 8 bases identical to TRBD2. The CDR3 sequence is 12 residues long. Germline-derived CDR1 and CDR2 are SGHTA and FQGNSA. With V trimmed by 4 bases and J by 12 bases, 5 bases remained unmatched. CDR3 sequence: CASSSAGLVQFF. DNA for the CDR3: TGTGCCAGCAGCTCAGCGGGACTAGTGCAGTTCTTC.

Concerning this clonotype itself: One end of the junction varies from germline; a read error may be responsible. The chain carries TRBV7-2 and TRBJ2-7; no definite D call. Germline V gene lookup returns CDR1 SGHTA and CDR2 FQGNSA. The CDR3 is 15 residues long. In nucleotides, the CDR3 is TGTGCCAGCAGCCATGACCCACCACTGAATTACCAGCACTACTTC. Encoded protein: CASSHDPPLNYQHYF. Full variable domain (missing parts from reference TRBV7-2 and TRBJ2-7): GAGVSQSPSNKVTEKGKDVELRCDPISGHTALYWYRQSLGQGLEFLIYFQGNSAPDKSGLPSDRFSAERTGGSVSTLTIQRTQQEDSAVYLCASSHDPPLNYQHYFGPGTRLTVT.

Note on this clonotype: The junction and the germline gene differ at one end; a read error may be behind it. The rearrangement uses TRBV15 and TRBJ2-1; 8 bases align to TRBD1. The CDR3 has 15 amino acids. Per germline, CDR1 LNHNV and CDR2 YYDKDF (reference sequence). The DNA of the CDR3 is TGTGCCACCAGCCCAGGGGACAGGTTCTATAATGAGCAGTCCTTC. It is translated as CATSPGDRFYNEQSF.

This chain joins TRBV7-3 and TRBJ1-6; TRBD1 matches 7 bases. The V and J ends lost 5 bases and 10 bases, in that order; junction bases with no gene match: 8. The CDR3 extends over 14 amino acids. Germline loops: CDR1 SGHTA, CDR2 FQGTGA. For the CDR3, the DNA is TGTGCCAGCAGCCACCAGGGGGAGAACTCACCCCTCCACTTT. Its protein is CASSHQGENSPLHF.

Regarding this clonotype: No DNA is shown, since the ends of the CDR3 on it are uncertain; the CDR3 is the one TCRdb lists. The V call is TRBV7-2, the J call TRBJ2-5; TRBD1 is taken as the D call from the table, unchecked against the DNA. Germline CDR1 and CDR2: SGHTA and FQGNSA. The CDR3 length is 14 residues, termini included. CDR3 in amino acids: CASSLGGVTQYFGF.

This clonotype has ten or more counts. V usage is TRBV15 and J usage is TRBJ2-7, with TRBD1 identical over 7 bases. V dropped 4 bases and J dropped 5; count of bases not matched to a gene: 8. From germline, CDR1 is LNHNV and CDR2 YYDKDF (reference sequence). The CDR3 has 14 amino acids. In DNA, the CDR3 is TGTGCCACCAGCACCGACAGGGTAGGAAACGAGCAGTACTTC. As protein: CATSTDRVGNEQYF.